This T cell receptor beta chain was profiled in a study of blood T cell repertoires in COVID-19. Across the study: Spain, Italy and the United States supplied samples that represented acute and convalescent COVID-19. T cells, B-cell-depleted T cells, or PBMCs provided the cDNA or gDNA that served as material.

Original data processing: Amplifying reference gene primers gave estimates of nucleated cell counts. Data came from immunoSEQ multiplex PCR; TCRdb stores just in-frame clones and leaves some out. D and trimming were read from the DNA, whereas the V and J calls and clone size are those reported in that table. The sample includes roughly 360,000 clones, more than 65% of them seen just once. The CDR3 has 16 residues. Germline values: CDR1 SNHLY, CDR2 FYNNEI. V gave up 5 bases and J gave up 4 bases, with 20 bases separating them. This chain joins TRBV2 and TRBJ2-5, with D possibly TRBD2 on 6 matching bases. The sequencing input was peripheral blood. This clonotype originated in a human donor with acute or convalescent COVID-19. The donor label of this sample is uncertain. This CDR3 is CASSTTRKGGGETQYF. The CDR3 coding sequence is TGTGCCAGCAGTACGACCCGAAAGGGAGGAGGAGAGACCCAGTACTTC.